This is a list of T cell receptor beta chains from one sample in a study of cytomegalovirus exposure and HLA in healthy donors. Some clones are missing from TCRdb's copy, which holds only in-frame ones; the method was immunoSEQ multiplex PCR. Of about 170,000 clones detected, 70% to 90% appear once; the ten largest clones hold about 2.5%. Sequencing was carried out using PBMCs. The receptors come from a man aged 25 to 40 in good health and CMV-seropositive. CDR3s include the opening cysteine and the closing phenylalanine or tryptophan. D genes are given only for firm matches. Size tells how often a clone was seen (once, few, many) or the class of an expanded clone, and some rows leave it out.

j_call	clone_size	v_call	d_call	cdr3_nt	cdr3_aa
TRBJ1-5	NA	TRBV11-2	NA	TGTGCCAGCAGCTTGGAGGGGAGGGACAATCAGCCCCAGCATTTT	CASSLEGRDNQPQHF
TRBJ1-3	NA	TRBV30	NA	TGTGCCTGGTATAGAGGGATGAGTGGAAACACCATATATTTT	CAWYRGMSGNTIYF
TRBJ1-2	NA	TRBV6-5	NA	TGTGCCAGCAGTTACCAGGGGCGCTCCTATGGCTACACCTTC	CASSYQGRSYGYTF
TRBJ1-1	NA	TRBV25-1	NA	TGTGCCAGCAGTGGAACAGTCCGAAGGGGGAACACTGAAGCTTTCTTT	CASSGTVRRGNTEAFF
TRBJ2-5	NA	TRBV11-3	TRBD2	TGTGCCAGCAGCGACGCCGGGACGGGGGGGGAGACCCAGTACTTC	CASSDAGTGGETQYF
TRBJ1-4	NA	TRBV25-1	TRBD1	TGTGCCAGCAAGGCAGGGGGTGTAAAACTGTTTTTT	CASKAGGVKLFF
TRBJ1-3	NA	TRBV5-5	NA	TGTGCCAGCAGCTTGTCGGTAGCCTCTGGAAACACCATATATTTT	CASSLSVASGNTIYF
TRBJ2-1	NA	TRBV6-5	TRBD2	TGTGCCAGCAGTACACTAGCGGGAGGTACGAATGAGCAGTTCTTC	CASSTLAGGTNEQFF
TRBJ1-2	once	TRBV18	NA	TGTGCCAGCTCAGCGGACAGTCTCTATGGCTACACCTTC	CASSADSLYGYTF
TRBJ1-1	NA	TRBV11-3	TRBD1	TGTGCCAGCAGCCGTCAGGGGGGAGGAGGGGAAGCTTTCTTT	CASSRQGGGGEAFF
TRBJ2-3	once	TRBV7-2	NA	TGTGCCAGCAGCTTAGAAAGGGTCAGGGTAGCAGATACGCAGTATTTT	CASSLERVRVADTQYF
TRBJ1-1	few	TRBV11-2	TRBD1	TGTGCCAGCAGCTTAGGACAGGGGGGGACTTTCTTT	CASSLGQGGTFF
TRBJ2-1	NA	TRBV18	TRBD1	TGTGCCAGCTCGAAGACAGGGGACTCCTACAATGAGCAGTTCTTC	CASSKTGDSYNEQFF
TRBJ2-7	NA	TRBV7-7	NA	TGTGCTAGCAGCTTAAGGTCGCCTAGCGTGGGTACCTACGAGCAGTACTTC	CASSLRSPSVGTYEQYF
TRBJ1-1	NA	TRBV7-2	NA	TGTGCCAGCACCTGGGATCGAGGGACTGAAGCTTTCTTT	CASTWDRGTEAFF
TRBJ2-3	once	TRBV5-4	TRBD2	TGTGCCAGCAGCTTGGGAGCGGGAACGGTCACAGATACGCAGTATTTT	CASSLGAGTVTDTQYF
TRBJ1-1	few	TRBV5-6	NA	TGTGCCAGCAGCTGGGGGGATAGGAACACTGAAGCTTTCTTT	CASSWGDRNTEAFF
TRBJ2-7	NA	TRBV5-6	NA	TGTGCCAGCACCCGGCGGAACGTTTACGAGCAGTACTTC	CASTRRNVYEQYF
TRBJ1-2	NA	TRBV30	NA	TGTGCCTGGAGTGCCAGCAGGGGTGGCTACACCTTC	CAWSASRGGYTF
TRBJ2-1	NA	TRBV5-1	TRBD2	TGCGCCAGCAGCTTGGGGGACTACCCTAAGGATGAGCAGTTCTTC	CASSLGDYPKDEQFF
TRBJ2-1	NA	TRBV30	TRBD2	TGTGCCTGGAGTCCGGCGCGGACTAGACACAATTGCGAGCAGTTCTTC	CAWSPARTRHNCEQFF
TRBJ2-5	NA	TRBV14	TRBD1	TGTGCCAGCAGCCGGGGACAGAGAGGCTACCAAGAGACCCAGTACTTC	CASSRGQRGYQETQYF
TRBJ2-1	NA	TRBV5-4	TRBD2	TGTGCCAGCAGCTTGGGCCCCGGTAGCGGGAGGTCCATCGGGGAGCAGTTCTTC	CASSLGPGSGRSIGEQFF
TRBJ2-3	NA	TRBV5-4	NA	TGTGCCAGCAGTTCCCACTACGTAGCGGCCTCCACAGATACGCAGTATTTT	CASSSHYVAASTDTQYF
TRBJ2-2	once	TRBV23-1	NA	TGCGCCAGCAGTCAGGGTTGGCCTGTGGGCATCATGAACACCGGGGAGCTGTTTTTT	CASSQGWPVGIMNTGELFF
TRBJ2-5	NA	TRBV5-1	NA	TGCGCCAGCAGCTTTCGAGCTGAAGAGACCCAGTACTTC	CASSFRAEETQYF
TRBJ1-5	NA	TRBV29-1	NA	TGCAGCGGCCCAGAACAGGGAGTCAATCAGCCCCAGCATTTT	CSGPEQGVNQPQHF
TRBJ1-3	NA	TRBV7-2	TRBD1	TGTGCCAGCAGCTTTATAACAGGGGGCGGAAACACCATATATTTT	CASSFITGGGNTIYF
TRBJ2-2	NA	TRBV2	TRBD1	TGTGCCAGCAAGTCGGAACAGGGGGCTACCGGGGAGCTGTTTTTT	CASKSEQGATGELFF
TRBJ1-5	NA	TRBV19	NA	TGTGCCAGTAGTCGACGACAGACTAATCAGCCCCAGCATTTT	CASSRRQTNQPQHF
TRBJ2-1	NA	TRBV2	TRBD2	TGTGCCAGCAGCAGGGAGGGCCGGGGGGAGGGGTTCTTC	CASSREGRGEGFF
TRBJ2-3	NA	TRBV5-6	TRBD2	TGTGCCAGCAGCTTGGGCTGGAAAGGGCTAGCGGGAGGATTGACGCAGTATTTT	CASSLGWKGLAGGLTQYF
TRBJ1-6	NA	TRBV19	NA	TGTGCCAGTAGTGTACTCAGCGGGCTCTATAATTCACCCCTCCACTTT	CASSVLSGLYNSPLHF